A selection of T cell receptor beta chains follows, all from one sample in a study of T cell responses to AZD1222 COVID-19 vaccine. Assay: immunoSEQ multiplex PCR; the TCRdb copy retains only in-frame clones and omits some. The table for this sample gives about 140,000 clones. The sample comprised peripheral blood. The receptor set was obtained from an adult in good health. The CDR3 runs from the conserved cysteine through the conserved F or W. The D gene is left open where the match is weak.

>14|-|TRBV10-3|TRBJ1-1
TGTGCCATCAGTGAGTCGACGGGGGGCGCCGATGTTTTCTTT
CAISESTGGADVFF
>14|-|TRBV7-8|TRBJ1-2
TGTGCCAGCAGCGGAGTGGGGGGCTGGTATGGCTACACCTTC
CASSGVGGWYGYTF
>13|TRBD1|TRBV6-1|TRBJ1-1
TGTGCCAGCAGTGAGACAGGGGTAACTGAAGCTTTCTTT
CASSETGVTEAFF
>15|TRBD1|TRBV4-3|TRBJ2-7
TGCGCCAGCAGCCAAGACTCTCAGGGGGCTAGCGAGCAGTACTTC
CASSQDSQGASEQYF
>15|TRBD2|TRBV2|TRBJ2-3
TGTGCCAGCAGTGAGCGGGCTAGCGGGGGAAGGCCGCAGTATTTT
CASSERASGGRPQYF
>14|-|TRBV28|TRBJ1-1
TGTGCCAGCAGTTTAGGGCCCAGGGGCACTGAAGCTTTCTTT
CASSLGPRGTEAFF
>16|TRBD1|TRBV7-8|TRBJ1-5
TGTGCCAGCAGCTTGGAGGGGGCCACTAGCAATCAGCCCCAGCATTTT
CASSLEGATSNQPQHF
>15|-|TRBV5-1|TRBJ1-1
TGCGCCAGCAGCTCCGAGTCCCTGATCCGCGCTGAAGCTTTCTTT
CASSSESLIRAEAFF
>16|TRBD2|TRBV27|TRBJ2-6
TGTGCCAGCACCATTGACTGGGGGGGTGGGGCCAACGTCCTGACTTTC
CASTIDWGGGANVLTF
>14|-|TRBV5-1|TRBJ2-7
TGCGCCAGCAGTCGGGACTCCACGGACTACGAGCAGTACTTC
CASSRDSTDYEQYF
>12|-|TRBV6-5|TRBJ2-3
TGTGCCAGCAGTCACCCAGCGGATACGCAGTATTTT
CASSHPADTQYF
>15|-|TRBV5-1|TRBJ2-1
TGCGCCAGCAGCATCAGTCAGGGGATATACAATGAGCAGTTCTTC
CASSISQGIYNEQFF
>14|TRBD1|TRBV5-1|TRBJ1-1
TGCGCCAGCAGAGTTAGGACAGGGGGCACTGAAGCTTTCTTT
CASRVRTGGTEAFF
>14|TRBD1|TRBV10-3|TRBJ1-4
TGTGCCATCAGTGACGGACAGGACAATGAAAAACTGTTTTTT
CAISDGQDNEKLFF
>13|-|TRBV11-2|TRBJ1-2
TGTGCCAGCAGCTTAGATTTTACAGGTGGCTACACCTTC
CASSLDFTGGYTF
>15|-|TRBV24-1|TRBJ2-1
TGTGCCACCAGTGATTCTGGGAGGGGGCGAAATGAGCAGTTCTTC
CATSDSGRGRNEQFF
>15|TRBD2|TRBV19|TRBJ2-1
TGTGCCAGTAGAAGCGGGGGCAACTCCTACAATGAGCAGTTCTTC
CASRSGGNSYNEQFF
>15|-|TRBV7-6|TRBJ1-2
TGTGCCAGCAGTCTTACCGGGGCTTCTAACTATGGCTACACCTTC
CASSLTGASNYGYTF
>18|TRBD2|TRBV9|TRBJ2-3
TGTGCCAGCAGCGTAGGGAGGACTAGCGGGGGCCGCACAGATACGCAGTATTTT
CASSVGRTSGGRTDTQYF
>13|-|TRBV6-2/TRBV6-3|TRBJ2-7
TGTGCCAGCAGTTCACAGGGCTTTTCCGAGCAGTACTTC
CASSSQGFSEQYF
>14|TRBD1|TRBV2|TRBJ2-5
TGTGCCAGCAGTGAAACAGGGGGCTTAGAGACCCAGTACTTC
CASSETGGLETQYF
>15|-|TRBV7-6|TRBJ1-2
TGTGCCAGCAGCCCCCTGGACGAAGAGAACTATGGCTACACCTTC
CASSPLDEENYGYTF
>15|-|TRBV2|TRBJ2-1
TGTGCCAGCAGACTGGGACCGAGCTCCTACAATGAGCAGTTCTTC
CASRLGPSSYNEQFF
>17|TRBD2|TRBV4-3|TRBJ2-3
TGCGCCAGCAGCCAAGAAGGCGCTAGCGGGGAAACAGATACGCAGTATTTT
CASSQEGASGETDTQYF
>11|-|TRBV28|TRBJ1-1
TGTGCCAGCAGGGCACTCACTGAAGCTTTCTTT
CASRALTEAFF
>18|TRBD2|TRBV7-2|TRBJ2-1
TGTGCCAGCAGCTGGGATGCCGCGCGGGGGGGGAACTACAATGAGCAGTTCTTC
CASSWDAARGGNYNEQFF
>14|TRBD2|TRBV30|TRBJ2-3
TGTGCCTGGAGTGTAAGGCGGGGGACAGATACGCAGTATTTT
CAWSVRRGTDTQYF
>15|-|TRBV9|TRBJ1-2
TGTGCCAGCAGCGAATTCCCGGACAAGCTATATGGCTACACCTTC
CASSEFPDKLYGYTF
>13|-|TRBV4-1|TRBJ1-6
TGCGCCAGCAGCGGCGGTTGGAATTCACCCCTCCACTTT
CASSGGWNSPLHF
>14|-|TRBV9|TRBJ2-5
TGTGCCAGCAGCCCTCGCCCAGTGGAGGTGGCCCAGTACTTC
CASSPRPVEVAQYF
>18|TRBD1|TRBV7-8|TRBJ2-3
TGTGCCAGCAGCCAGGGGGACATCGGCCTGGGTGAGGAGGATACGCAGTATTTT
CASSQGDIGLGEEDTQYF
>13|-|TRBV21-1|TRBJ1-5
TGTGCCAGCACTACAGGGGGCGGTCAGCCCCAGCATTTT
CASTTGGGQPQHF
>16|-|TRBV30|TRBJ1-2
TGTGCCTGGAGCGGAATCGACATCCTCTCCAACTATGGCTACACCTTC
CAWSGIDILSNYGYTF
>14|-|TRBV5-8|TRBJ1-4
TGTGCCAGCAGCTTGGAGAGAAGAGGTGAAAAACTGTTTTTT
CASSLERRGEKLFF
>14|-|TRBV11-3|TRBJ1-1
TGTGCCAGCAGCCTCCCCGAGTTGCCCACTGAAGCTTTCTTT
CASSLPELPTEAFF
>12|-|TRBV5-6|TRBJ2-7
TGTGCCAGCAGCTTGGACAGATCCGAGCAGTACTTC
CASSLDRSEQYF
>13|-|TRBV30|TRBJ1-2
TGTGCCTGGAGTGTACATCAGGGAATTGGCTACACCTTC
CAWSVHQGIGYTF
>18|TRBD2|TRBV10-3|TRBJ2-2
TGTGCCATCAGGGAAGACGTCGGGACTAGGGGTTTCTCCGGGGAGCTGTTTTTT
CAIREDVGTRGFSGELFF
>15|-|TRBV10-2|TRBJ1-2
TGCGCCAGCAGTGATGGGGGAGGGGTGGGCTATGGCTACACCTTC
CASSDGGGVGYGYTF
>16|-|TRBV4-1|TRBJ2-1
TGCGCCAGCAGCCAGGAACCGATAGGCCGTTACAATGAGCAGTTCTTC
CASSQEPIGRYNEQFF
>14|TRBD1|TRBV18|TRBJ1-4
TGTGCCAGCTCACCCGGACAGGGGAATGAAAAACTGTTTTTT
CASSPGQGNEKLFF
>15|-|TRBV7-6|TRBJ2-5
TGTGCCAGCAGCGGGGCGGGGGAAGGGGGAGAGACCCAGTACTTC
CASSGAGEGGETQYF
>14|TRBD1|TRBV28|TRBJ1-3
TGTGCCAGCAGTCCCGACAGGGTAGCAAACACCATATATTTT
CASSPDRVANTIYF
>14|-|TRBV6-6|TRBJ1-1
TGTGCCAGCAGTTACGAGGGTTACCTTCCTGAAGCTTTCTTT
CASSYEGYLPEAFF
>13|-|TRBV30|TRBJ2-5
TGTGCCTGGAGCTTTCAACTCCAAGAGACCCAGTACTTC
CAWSFQLQETQYF
>14|TRBD1|TRBV19|TRBJ2-1
TGTGCCAGTAGCTACCGGGACAGGGTGACTGAGCAGTTCTTC
CASSYRDRVTEQFF
>18|-|TRBV11-3|TRBJ2-4
TGTGCCAGCAGCTCAGGAGGCTGGGGGCCTATATCCAAAAACATTCAGTACTTC
CASSSGGWGPISKNIQYF
>14|-|TRBV11-3|TRBJ1-2
TGTGCCAGCAGCACGGGCCGGGGGGCGAAAGGCTACACCTTC
CASSTGRGAKGYTF